There are many counts of the clone carrying this T cell receptor (beta chain). Its antigen remains unidentified. What was sequenced were expressed TCRB transcripts, since all of the isolated RNA had been reverse transcribed. Clones were sequenced by immunoSEQ multiplex PCR, and TCRdb holds only the in-frame ones, with some missing. The sample lists roughly 130,000 clones, about 10% occurring once. The data are from a study of beta chain features in type 1 diabetes. General study results and limits: VDJ junctions from patients with type 1 diabetes contained fewer insertions and more deletions. Patients' naive, central memory and regulatory TCRB repertoires appeared more alike than those of healthy donors. Researchers report that Type 1 diabetes patients had moderately but significantly shorter TCRB CDR3s across all four CD4+ subsets.

V lost 4 bases and J lost 5; bases outside the gene matches: 8. The CDR3 extends over 14 amino acids. The germline gives CDR1 SEHNR, CDR2 FQNEAQ (reference sequence). This sequence was found in a man aged 18-30 years in good health. The sample comprised central memory CD4+ T cells from blood. The chain carries TRBV7-9 and TRBJ2-7; 7 nucleotides match TRBD1. The CDR3 reads CASSSRQGAHEQYF. For the CDR3, the DNA is TGTGCCAGCAGCTCAAGACAGGGTGCGCACGAGCAGTACTTC.